A selection of T cell receptor beta chains follows, all from one sample in a study of T cells in localized non-small cell lung cancer. Measured with immunoSEQ multiplex PCR; TCRdb has only the in-frame clones, and not every one. The table has under 35,000 clones, approximately 90% seen once. The material sequenced was peripheral blood, taken before any cancer treatment. These receptors all come from a female donor of 60 years or more with stage I lung adenocarcinoma. CDR3s include the opening cysteine and the closing phenylalanine or tryptophan. The D gene is left open where the match is weak. Expanded clones are given a class, and other clones once, few, many or no size at all.

CDR3 DNA | CDR3 protein | clone size | D gene | J gene | V gene
TGTGCCAGCAGCCGGGGGGTGGAGAGAAACACTGAAGCTTTCTTT | CASSRGVERNTEAFF | NA | NA | TRBJ1-1 | TRBV9
TGTGCCAGCAGCCCTGGGGTGGAGGTCAATGAGCAGTTCTTC | CASSPGVEVNEQFF | NA | NA | TRBJ2-1 | TRBV7-6
TGTGCCAGCAGTGAACGTGGGGTGACCTATAATTCACCCCTCCACTTT | CASSERGVTYNSPLHF | once | NA | TRBJ1-6 | TRBV6-1
TGTGCCATCAGTCGGACAGGCACTGAAGCTTTCTTT | CAISRTGTEAFF | NA | TRBD1 | TRBJ1-1 | TRBV10-3
TGTGCCAGCAGATACCAGGCGGCGGGGACCGGGGAGCTGTTTTTT | CASRYQAAGTGELFF | NA | NA | TRBJ2-2 | TRBV7-3
TGTGCCAGCAGCGTAGGCGGGTCAGGGGCCAACGTCCTGACTTTC | CASSVGGSGANVLTF | NA | NA | TRBJ2-6 | TRBV9
TGCGCCAGCAGCCTAGACATTCCCCAAAACATTCAGTACTTC | CASSLDIPQNIQYF | NA | NA | TRBJ2-4 | TRBV5-1
TGTGCCAGCAGCCCCAACGCCGGGACAGGGAATTCACCCCTCCACTTT | CASSPNAGTGNSPLHF | few | TRBD1 | TRBJ1-6 | TRBV7-9
TGTGCCAGCAGTGAATCACGGACAGGGCGCTACGAGCAGTACTTC | CASSESRTGRYEQYF | NA | TRBD1 | TRBJ2-7 | TRBV25-1
TGTGCCATTAAAACAAGTGAAAACACTGAAGCTTTCTTT | CAIKTSENTEAFF | NA | NA | TRBJ1-1 | TRBV28
TGTGCCAGCAATGAAAGACAGTTAGCCTACAATGAGCAGTTCTTC | CASNERQLAYNEQFF | NA | NA | TRBJ2-1 | TRBV6-1
TGTGCCAGCAGCTATACATCTGGGAAACTGTTTTTT | CASSYTSGKLFF | NA | NA | TRBJ1-4 | TRBV7-9
TGTGCCTGGAGTGCGGGTACAGATACGCAGTATTTT | CAWSAGTDTQYF | once | NA | TRBJ2-3 | TRBV30
TGTGCCAGCAGCCGGGGGACTAGCGGAGCCTACGAGCAGTACTTC | CASSRGTSGAYEQYF | NA | TRBD2 | TRBJ2-7 | TRBV5-4